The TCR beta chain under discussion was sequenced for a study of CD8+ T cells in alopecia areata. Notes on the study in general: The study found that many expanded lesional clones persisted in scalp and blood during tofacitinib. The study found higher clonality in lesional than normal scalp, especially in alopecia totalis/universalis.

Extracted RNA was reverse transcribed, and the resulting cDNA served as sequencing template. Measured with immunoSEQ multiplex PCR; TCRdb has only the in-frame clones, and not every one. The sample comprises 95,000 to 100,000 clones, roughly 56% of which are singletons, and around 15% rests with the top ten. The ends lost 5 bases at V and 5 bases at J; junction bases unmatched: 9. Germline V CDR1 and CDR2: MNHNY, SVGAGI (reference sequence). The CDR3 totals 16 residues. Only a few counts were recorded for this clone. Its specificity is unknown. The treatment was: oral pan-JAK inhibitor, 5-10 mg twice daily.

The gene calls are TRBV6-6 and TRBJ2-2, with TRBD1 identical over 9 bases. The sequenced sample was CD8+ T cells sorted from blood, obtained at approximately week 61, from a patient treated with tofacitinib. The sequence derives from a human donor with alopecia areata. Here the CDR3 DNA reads TGTGCCAGCAGTCCCCGGGCCGGGACAGGGACCGGGGAGCTGTTTTTT. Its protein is CASSPRAGTGTGELFF.